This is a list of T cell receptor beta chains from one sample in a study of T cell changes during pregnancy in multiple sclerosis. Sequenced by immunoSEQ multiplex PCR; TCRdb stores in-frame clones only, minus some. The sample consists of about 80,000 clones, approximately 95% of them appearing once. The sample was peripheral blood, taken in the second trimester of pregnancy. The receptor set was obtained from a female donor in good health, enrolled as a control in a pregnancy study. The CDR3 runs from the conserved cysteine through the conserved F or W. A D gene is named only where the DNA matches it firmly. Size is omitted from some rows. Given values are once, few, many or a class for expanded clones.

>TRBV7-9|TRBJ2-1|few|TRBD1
TGTGCCAGCAGCTTCGGACAGGGCCTCGGTGAGCAGTTCTTC
CASSFGQGLGEQFF
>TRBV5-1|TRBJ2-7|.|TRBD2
TGCGCCAGCAGCTTTTTAGCGGGAGTTCTCTACGAGCAGTACTTC
CASSFLAGVLYEQYF
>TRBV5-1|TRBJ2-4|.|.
TGCGCCAGCAGCTTGTCGGCGGCCGAGGGAGTTCAGTACTTC
CASSLSAAEGVQYF
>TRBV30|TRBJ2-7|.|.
TGTGCCTGGATAGAGACCTACGAGCAGTACTTC
CAWIETYEQYF
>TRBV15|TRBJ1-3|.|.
TGTGCCACCAGCAGTTACTCCATCACGCGAAACACCATATATTTT
CATSSYSITRNTIYF
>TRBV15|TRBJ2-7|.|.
TGTGCCACCAGCAGAGAAACAGGGAGTTGGTACGAGCAGTACTTC
CATSRETGSWYEQYF
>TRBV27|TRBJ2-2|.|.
TGTGCCAGCAGTACCAGGGATACCGGGGAGCTGTTTTTT
CASSTRDTGELFF
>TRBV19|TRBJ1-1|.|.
TGTGCCAGTAACGGGGGTCTCCCGAACACTGAAGCTTTCTTT
CASNGGLPNTEAFF
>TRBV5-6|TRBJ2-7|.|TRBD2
TGTGCCAGCAGCTGGACTAGCGGGGTAACCTACGAGCAGTACTTC
CASSWTSGVTYEQYF
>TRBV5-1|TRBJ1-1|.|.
TGCGCCAGCAGCTCGATACCACTCACTGAAGCTTTCTTT
CASSSIPLTEAFF
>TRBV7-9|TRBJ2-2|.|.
TGTGCCAGCAGCCAACCGCCGGGACTGAACACCGGGGAGCTGTTTTTT
CASSQPPGLNTGELFF
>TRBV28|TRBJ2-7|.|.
TGTGCCAGCAGTCCGGGCACGGGGAAAAATGTAGACGAGCAGTACTTC
CASSPGTGKNVDEQYF
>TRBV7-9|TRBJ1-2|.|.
TGTGCCAGCAGCTTAGGTGCAGTCGACTACACCTTC
CASSLGAVDYTF
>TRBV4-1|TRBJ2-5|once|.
TGCGCCAGCAGCCAAGATGGAGGGGAAGAGACCCAGTACTTC
CASSQDGGEETQYF
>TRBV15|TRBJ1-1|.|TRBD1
TGTGCCACCAGCAGGGATGCGACAGGGGGTTTGAACACTGAAGCTTTCTTT
CATSRDATGGLNTEAFF
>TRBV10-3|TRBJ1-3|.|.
TGTGCCATCAGTGAGTTACAGGGTAAGAACACCATATATTTT
CAISELQGKNTIYF
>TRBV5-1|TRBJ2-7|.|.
TGCGCCAGCAGCTTACTCGGGCAGGGGATGTACGAGCAGTACTTC
CASSLLGQGMYEQYF
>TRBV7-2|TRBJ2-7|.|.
TGTGCCAGCAGCTTATCGACTGGCCCCTACGAGCAGTACTTC
CASSLSTGPYEQYF
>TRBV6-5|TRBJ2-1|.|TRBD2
TGTGCCAGCAGTAGAGCGGGAGGACCCTACAATGAGCAGTTCTTC
CASSRAGGPYNEQFF
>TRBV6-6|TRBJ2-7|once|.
TGTGCCAGCAGTTACGAACTGCTCTCCTACGAGCAGTACTTC
CASSYELLSYEQYF
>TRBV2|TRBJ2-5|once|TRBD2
TGTGCCAGCAACCTAGCGGGATTCTTAGAGACCCAGTACTTC
CASNLAGFLETQYF
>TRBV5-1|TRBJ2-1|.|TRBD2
TGCGCCAGCAGCTGGGGGGGGACTAGCAGATACAATGAGCAGTTCTTC
CASSWGGTSRYNEQFF
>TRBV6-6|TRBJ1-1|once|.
TGTGCCACCACTACGGGGGGCTTAAACACTGAAGCTTTCTTT
CATTTGGLNTEAFF
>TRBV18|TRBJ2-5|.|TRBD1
TGTGCCAGCTCACCACGCACAGGGGGAGAGACCCAGTACTTC
CASSPRTGGETQYF
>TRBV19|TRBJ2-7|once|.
TGTGCCAGTAGTCTACTTCCGGGACAAAAAGGCTACGAGCAGTACTTC
CASSLLPGQKGYEQYF
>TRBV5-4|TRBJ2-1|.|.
TGTGCCAGCAGCCTCCTGGCGGAGTACAATGAGCAGTTCTTC
CASSLLAEYNEQFF
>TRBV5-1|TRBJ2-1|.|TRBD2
TGCGCCAGCAGCTTGGGGACTAGCGGCTACAATGAGCAGTTCTTC
CASSLGTSGYNEQFF
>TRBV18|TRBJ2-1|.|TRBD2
TGTGCCAGCTCACCACGAGGGACTAGCGGGACATACAATGAGCAGTTCTTC
CASSPRGTSGTYNEQFF
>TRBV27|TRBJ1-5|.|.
TGTGCCAGCAGTTTATTAGGGGATCAGCCCCAGCATTTT
CASSLLGDQPQHF
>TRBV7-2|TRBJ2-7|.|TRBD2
TGTGCCAGCAGCTCTAGCGGGGGAAGCTACGAGCAGTACTTC
CASSSSGGSYEQYF
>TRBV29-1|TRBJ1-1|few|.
TGCAGCGTTGAAGGTAGTCTTTCGGGAGCTTTCTTT
CSVEGSLSGAFF
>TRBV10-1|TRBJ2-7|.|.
TGCGCCAGCAGTGAGCGCGGTCTGAGGTTTTGGTCTGACGACGAGCAGTACTTC
CASSERGLRFWSDDEQYF
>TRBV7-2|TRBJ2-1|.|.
TGTGCCAGCAGCTCCGCGATGGGCCGGCATGAGCAGTTCTTC
CASSSAMGRHEQFF
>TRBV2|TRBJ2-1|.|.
TGTGCCAGCGCCCGGACAAGAGACCGCAATGAGCAGTTCTTC
CASARTRDRNEQFF
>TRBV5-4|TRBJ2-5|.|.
TGTGCCAGCAGCTCCAGGGGGGTGGGTGAGACCCAGTACTTC
CASSSRGVGETQYF